Following are 25 T cell receptor beta chains from one sample sequenced in a study of blood T cell repertoires in COVID-19. Clones were sequenced by immunoSEQ multiplex PCR, and TCRdb holds only the in-frame ones, with some missing. The repertoire has around 170,000 clones, more than 85% of them found once; the top ten carry around 0.5%. The source material was peripheral blood. Receptors originate from a man aged 60-69 years with COVID-19, enrolled during active disease.

The gene calls are TRBV10-1 and TRBJ2-7; D perhaps matches TRBD2 (5 bases). V was trimmed by 0 bases and J by 3 bases, leaving 12 bases between them. This CDR3 is built from 15 residues. Germline CDR1 reads WNHNN; CDR2 reads SYGVQD (reference sequence). The CDR3 DNA follows: TGCGCCAGCAGTGAGTCGATAGCGCTAAACTACGAGCAGTACTTC. Its protein product is CASSESIALNYEQYF.

The chain recombines TRBV9 with TRBJ2-3, with a tentative D call TRBD1 (5 bases). Germline-derived CDR1 and CDR2 are SGDLS and YYNGEE. CDR3 length equals 14 residues. Deletions cut 2 bases from V and 0 bases from J, with 7 bases between. CDR3 in DNA: TGTGCCAGCAGCGTTCAGGGTAGCACAGATACGCAGTATTTT. Translating gives CASSVQGSTDTQYF.

The genes are TRBV5-4 and TRBJ2-2; possibly TRBD2 for D (6 bases). V gave up 2 bases and J gave up 5 bases, with 10 bases separating them. The CDR3 has 14 residues. Germline CDR1 reads SGHNT; CDR2 reads YYREEE (reference sequence). The CDR3 region has the DNA TGTGCCAGCAGCTTTATCGGGAGAACCGGGGAGCTGTTTTTT. Protein sequence: CASSFIGRTGELFF.

This chain links TRBV29-1 with TRBJ1-2, with a weak D call TRBD1 (6 bases). Germline values: CDR1 SQVTM, CDR2 ANQGSEA. The CDR3 runs to 12 residues. The V end lost 6 bases, the J end lost 4 bases, and 12 bases lay between the germline ends. The CDR3 nucleotides are TGCAGCGTACGGACAGTAACCTATGGCTACACCTTC. It specifies CSVRTVTYGYTF.

CDR3 nucleotides: TGCGCCAGCAGATACGGGGGACAGGGAAACGAGCAGTACTTC. Translation gives CASRYGGQGNEQYF. This sequence joins TRBV5-1 and TRBJ2-7; 9 positions agree with TRBD1. Unmatched junction bases numbered 8, after V lost 5 bases and J lost 5 bases. The CDR3 contains 14 residues. The germline V gene encodes CDR1 SGHRS and CDR2 YFSETQ.

In its sample, this clone was seen a few times. This rearrangement joins TRBV7-3 to TRBJ1-6; D call uncertain. The CDR3 covers 15 residues. Per germline, CDR1 SGHTA and CDR2 FQGTGA. Trimming cost V 2 bases and J 9 bases, with 14 bases left between them. As DNA, the CDR3 is TGTGCCAGCAGCTTAGTTGCGGGGAAAGGTTCACCCCTCCACTTT. It yields the protein CASSLVAGKGSPLHF.

The V gene is TRBV11-2, the J gene TRBJ2-1; TRBD2 matches 8 bases. Per the germline V gene, CDR1 is SGHAT and CDR2 is FQNNGV. The V gene end was trimmed by 1 base and the J gene end by 6 bases; junction bases not matched to a gene: 5. CDR3 length equals 15 residues. The CDR3 spells CASSLAISGANEQFF. DNA of the CDR3: TGTGCCAGCAGCTTAGCGATTAGCGGGGCCAATGAGCAGTTCTTC.

The chain is built from TRBV7-8 and TRBJ1-5, with 8 bases lining up with TRBD1. The CDR3 totals 17 residues. V lost 2 bases, J lost 5 bases, and 11 bases stayed unmatched. Germline CDR1 reads SGHVS; CDR2 reads FQNEAQ. The CDR3 bases are TGTGCCAGCAGCTTATTCGGGTTGGACAGGGCGGATCAGCCCCAGCATTTT. Protein: CASSLFGLDRADQPQHF.

The rearrangement joins TRBV25-1 to TRBJ2-2; TRBD2 might be the D (7 bases). The CDR3 is made up of 17 amino acids. From germline, CDR1 is MGHDK and CDR2 SYGVNS. V was clipped by 6 bases and J by 0 bases, with 17 bases between them. Here the CDR3 reads CASRGGGGEPNTGELFF. In DNA form, the CDR3 reads TGTGCCAGCAGGGGGGGCGGGGGAGAGCCGAACACCGGGGAGCTGTTTTTT.

This chain links TRBV28 with TRBJ1-2; no firm D call. V was trimmed by 0 bases and J by 3 bases, leaving 11 bases between them. This CDR3 is 15 amino acids long. The germline V gene encodes CDR1 MDHEN and CDR2 SYDVKM. CDR3 residues: CASSLWAEDHYGYTF. DNA of the CDR3: TGTGCCAGCAGTTTATGGGCGGAGGACCACTATGGCTACACCTTC.

The genes are TRBV30 and TRBJ1-5; TRBD1 is a possible D gene (5 bases). The CDR3 contains 15 residues. Trimming left V 1 base short and J 7 bases short, with 17 bases between. Germline V gene data show CDR1 as GTSNPN and CDR2 as SVGIG (reference sequence). In DNA form, the CDR3 reads TGTGCCTGGAGTGAGCAGGGTGTCCCAGGGCAGCCCCAGCATTTT. This codes for CAWSEQGVPGQPQHF.

V is TRBV7-8 and J is TRBJ2-1, with 10 bases aligning to TRBD2. V shed 1 base, J shed 10 bases, and the junction held 7 bases outside the gene matches. CDR3 length: 15 amino acids. CDR1 and CDR2 (germline): SGHVS, FQNEAQ. CDR3 nucleotides: TGTGCCAGCAGCTTAGAGGTGGGACTAGCGAACGAGCAGTTCTTC. Translation: CASSLEVGLANEQFF.

Only one count was recorded for this clone. The chain joins TRBV7-8 to TRBJ2-5, with D possibly TRBD1 on 5 matching bases. Trimming removed 5 bases from V and 3 bases from J, with 19 bases in between. This CDR3 spans 16 amino acids. From germline, CDR1 is SGHVS and CDR2 FQNEAQ. CDR3 residues: CASSRISVDSKETQYF. The CDR3 DNA reads as TGTGCCAGCAGCCGTATATCGGTTGACAGTAAAGAGACCCAGTACTTC.

Points on this clone: The junction departs from germline at one end; a sequencing error may be responsible. V is TRBV18 and J is TRBJ2-2, with a weak D call TRBD1 (6 bases). The CDR3 spans 15 residues. Germline V gene lookup returns CDR1 KGHSH and CDR2 LQKENI. In DNA form, the CDR3 reads TGTGCCAGTTCACCGGGACAACCGAACACCGGGGAGCTGTTTTTT. Amino acid sequence: CASSPGQPNTGELFF.

V gene TRBV5-1 combines with J gene TRBJ1-2, with 10 bases fitting TRBD1. V lost 3 bases to trimming and J lost 5 bases; unmatched junction nucleotides: 4. Germline V gene sequence: CDR1 SGHRS, CDR2 YFSETQ. This CDR3 has 14 residues. This CDR3 reads CASSSGTGVYGYTF. The CDR3 coding sequence is TGCGCCAGCAGCTCCGGGACAGGGGTATATGGCTACACCTTC.

This clone has just one count. V is TRBV2 and J is TRBJ2-1, with a weak D call TRBD2 (6 bases). Germline lookup yields CDR1 SNHLY and CDR2 FYNNEI. This CDR3 is 11 amino acids long. V was cut by 7 bases and J by 10 bases, with 11 bases left in between. The CDR3: CASTLAEEQFF. For the CDR3, the DNA is TGTGCCAGCACTTTAGCGGAAGAGCAGTTCTTC.

The J gene is TRBJ2-3, the V gene TRBV9, with 8 nucleotides matching TRBD2. V trimming: 3 bases; J trimming: 3 bases; junction bases outside the gene matches: 9. CDR1 is SGDLS, CDR2 YYNGEE, per germline. CDR3 length equals 16 residues. The CDR3 spells CASSAQAGVVTDTQYF. The CDR3 DNA reads TGTGCCAGCAGCGCCCAAGCGGGAGTGGTTACAGATACGCAGTATTTT.

The gene calls are TRBV6-5 and TRBJ2-1; 8 bases are shared with TRBD2. Trimming removed 6 bases from V and 3 bases from J; junction bases left unmatched: 7. From germline, CDR1 is MNHEY and CDR2 SVGAGI. This CDR3 is 15 amino acids long. Here the CDR3 reads CASRSPGLGYNEQFF. The CDR3 DNA reads as TGTGCCAGCAGGAGCCCGGGACTAGGCTACAATGAGCAGTTCTTC.

The chain uses TRBV5-8 and TRBJ1-5; a possible D gene is TRBD1 (6 bases). V was clipped by 5 bases and J by 2 bases, with 14 bases between them. The CDR3 covers 15 residues. Germline CDR1 reads SGHTS; CDR2 reads YDEGEE. CDR3 bases: TGTGCCAGCAGTTCAACAGGGTCCGGCAATCAGCCCCAGCATTTT. Amino acids: CASSSTGSGNQPQHF. The whole variable domain, remainder taken from reference TRBV5-8 and TRBJ1-5, is EAGVTQSPTHLIKTRGQQATLRCSPISGHTSVYWYQQALGLGLQFLLWYDEGEERNRGNFPPRFSGRQFPNYSSELNVNALELEDSALYLCASSSTGSGNQPQHFGDGTRLSIL.

The chain carries TRBV4-2 and TRBJ1-3; no clear D. The CDR3 sequence is 15 residues long. The germline V gene encodes CDR1 LGHNA and CDR2 YNFKEQ. Trimming took off 0 bases at V and 3 bases at J, with 9 bases between the two ends. The chain's CDR3 is CASSQDPGYGNTIYF. In DNA form, the CDR3 reads TGTGCCAGCAGCCAAGACCCAGGTTATGGAAACACCATATATTTT.

The rearrangement joins TRBV16 to TRBJ1-5; no clear D. Germline V gives CDR1 KGHSY, CDR2 FQNENV. This CDR3 has 15 residues. Trimming removed 0 bases at V and 2 bases at J, with 8 bases between. The CDR3 loop reads CASSQSTRGNQPQHF. CDR3 in DNA: TGTGCCAGCAGCCAATCAACGAGGGGCAATCAGCCCCAGCATTTT.

This clone appeared once. J is TRBJ1-2 and V is TRBV12-3 or TRBV12-4; 7 bases map to TRBD1. V dropped 5 bases and J dropped 4; count of bases not matched to a gene: 4. This CDR3 has 13 amino acids. The CDR3 bases are TGTGCCAGCAGTACGGGACAGACCTATGGCTACACCTTC. Protein: CASSTGQTYGYTF.

This sequence joins TRBV5-5 and TRBJ2-7; perhaps TRBD2 as D (7 bases). This CDR3 is built from 16 residues. Germline V gene data show CDR1 as SGHKS and CDR2 as YYEKEE (reference sequence). The germline V and J ends were trimmed by 4 bases and 7 bases, with 24 bases remaining between them. In DNA form, the CDR3 reads TGTGCCAGCAGCCAGGATACAGGGAGGGGTCGGTGGGAGCAGTACTTC. Amino acids: CASSQDTGRGRWEQYF. Variable domain in full (rest from reference TRBV5-5 and TRBJ2-7): DAGVTQSPTHLIKTRGQQVTLRCSPISGHKSVSWYQQVLGQGPQFIFQYYEKEERGRGNFPDRFSARQFPNYSSELNVNALLLGDSALYLCASSQDTGRGRWEQYFGPGTRLTVT.

The J gene is TRBJ1-4, the V gene TRBV11-1, with D possibly being TRBD1 (5 bases). Looked up from germline, CDR1 is SGHAT and CDR2 is FQDESV (reference sequence). The CDR3 contains 16 residues. V lost 2 bases, J lost 6 bases, and 16 bases lay in between. The CDR3 DNA reads TGTGCCAGCAGCTTAAGGGGCAGTGGGAAAGATGAAAAACTGTTTTTT. This encodes CASSLRGSGKDEKLFF.

This clone appeared once. The CDR3 coding sequence is TGTGCCAGCAGCTTAGGGGGACAGTCCACTGAAGCTTTCTTT. Translating gives CASSLGGQSTEAFF. V gene TRBV7-2 combines with J gene TRBJ1-1; 7 bases are shared with TRBD1. The CDR3 loop spans 14 amino acids. Germline CDR1 SGHTA, CDR2 FQGNSA. With V trimmed by 1 base and J by 4 bases, 3 bases remained unmatched.